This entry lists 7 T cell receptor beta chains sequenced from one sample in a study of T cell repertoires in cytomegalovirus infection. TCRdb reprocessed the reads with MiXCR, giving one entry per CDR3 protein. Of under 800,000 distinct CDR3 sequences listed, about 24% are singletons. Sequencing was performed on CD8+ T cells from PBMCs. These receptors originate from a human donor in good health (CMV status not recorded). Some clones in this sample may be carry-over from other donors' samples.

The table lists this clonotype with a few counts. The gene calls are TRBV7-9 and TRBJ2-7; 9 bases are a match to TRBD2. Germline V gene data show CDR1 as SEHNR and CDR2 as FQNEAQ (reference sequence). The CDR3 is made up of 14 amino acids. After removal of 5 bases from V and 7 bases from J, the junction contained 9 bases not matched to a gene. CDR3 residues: CASSEDSGGWEQYV. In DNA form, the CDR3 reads TGTGCCAGCAGCGAGGATAGCGGGGGATGGGAGCAGTACGTC.

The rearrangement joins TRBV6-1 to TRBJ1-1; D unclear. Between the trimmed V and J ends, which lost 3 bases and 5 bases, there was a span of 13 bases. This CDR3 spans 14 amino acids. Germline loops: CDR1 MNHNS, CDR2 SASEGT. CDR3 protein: CASSDTRLITEAFF. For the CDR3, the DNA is TGTGCCAGCAGTGATACAAGACTGATTACTGAAGCTTTCTTT.

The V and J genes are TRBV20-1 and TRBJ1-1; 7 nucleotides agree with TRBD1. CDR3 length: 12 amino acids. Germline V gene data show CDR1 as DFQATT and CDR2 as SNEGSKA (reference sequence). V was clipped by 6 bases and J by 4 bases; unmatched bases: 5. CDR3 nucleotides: TGCAGTGCCCAGGGGGGCGGCACTGAAGCTTTCTTT. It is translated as CSAQGGGTEAFF.

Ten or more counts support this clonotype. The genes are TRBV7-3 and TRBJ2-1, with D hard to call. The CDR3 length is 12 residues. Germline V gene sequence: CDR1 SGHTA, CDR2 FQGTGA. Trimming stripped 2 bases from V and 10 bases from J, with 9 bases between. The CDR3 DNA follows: TGTGCCAGCAGCTTAGGGAACAGAGAGCAGTTCTTC. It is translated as CASSLGNREQFF.

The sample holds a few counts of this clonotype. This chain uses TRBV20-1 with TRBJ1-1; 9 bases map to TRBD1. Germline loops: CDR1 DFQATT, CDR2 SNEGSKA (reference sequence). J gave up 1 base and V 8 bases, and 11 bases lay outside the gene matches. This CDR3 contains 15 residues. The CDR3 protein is CSTAIRQGGNTEAFF. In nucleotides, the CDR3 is TGCAGTACCGCCATTAGACAGGGGGGGAACACTGAAGCTTTCTTT.

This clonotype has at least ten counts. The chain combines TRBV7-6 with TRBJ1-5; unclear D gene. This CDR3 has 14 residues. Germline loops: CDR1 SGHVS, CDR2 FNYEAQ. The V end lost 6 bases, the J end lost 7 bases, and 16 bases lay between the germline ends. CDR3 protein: CASRDLGPDQPQHF. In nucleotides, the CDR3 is TGTGCCAGCAGGGATCTAGGCCCGGACCAGCCCCAGCATTTT. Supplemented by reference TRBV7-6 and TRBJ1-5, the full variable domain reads GAGVSQSPRYKVTKRGQDVALRCDPISGHVSLYWYRQALGQGPEFLTYFNYEAQQDKSGLPNDRFSAERPEGSISTLTIQRTEQRDSAMYRCASRDLGPDQPQHFGDGTRLSIL.

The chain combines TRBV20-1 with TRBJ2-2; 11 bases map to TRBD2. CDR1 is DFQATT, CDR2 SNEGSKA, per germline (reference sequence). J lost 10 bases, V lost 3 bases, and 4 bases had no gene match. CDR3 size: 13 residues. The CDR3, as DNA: TGCAGTGCTAGTAGCGGGGGGGCTGTGGAGCTGTTTTTT. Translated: CSASSGGAVELFF.